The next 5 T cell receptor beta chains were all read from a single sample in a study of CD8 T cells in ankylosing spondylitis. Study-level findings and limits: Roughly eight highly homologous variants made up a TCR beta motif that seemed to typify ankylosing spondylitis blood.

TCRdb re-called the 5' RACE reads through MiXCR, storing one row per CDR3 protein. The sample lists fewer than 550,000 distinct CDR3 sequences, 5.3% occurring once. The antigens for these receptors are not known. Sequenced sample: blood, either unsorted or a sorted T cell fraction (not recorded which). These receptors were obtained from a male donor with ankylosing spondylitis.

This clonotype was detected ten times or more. DNA for the CDR3: TGCAGTGCTCAGCAAGGAAGCTCCTACAATGAGCAGTTCTTC. Encoded protein: CSAQQGSSYNEQFF. This rearrangement joins TRBV20-1 to TRBJ2-1; unclear D gene. Per germline, CDR1 DFQATT and CDR2 SNEGSKA (reference sequence). V was cut by 5 bases and J by 0 bases, with 11 bases left in between. The CDR3 extends over 14 amino acids.

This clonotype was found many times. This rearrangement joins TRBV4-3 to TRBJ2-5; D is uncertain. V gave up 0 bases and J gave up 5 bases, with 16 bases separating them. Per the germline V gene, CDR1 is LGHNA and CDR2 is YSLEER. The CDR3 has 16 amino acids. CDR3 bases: TGCGCCAGCAGCCAAGATCTAGGTCTTGAAGAGGAGACCCAGTACTTC. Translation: CASSQDLGLEEETQYF.

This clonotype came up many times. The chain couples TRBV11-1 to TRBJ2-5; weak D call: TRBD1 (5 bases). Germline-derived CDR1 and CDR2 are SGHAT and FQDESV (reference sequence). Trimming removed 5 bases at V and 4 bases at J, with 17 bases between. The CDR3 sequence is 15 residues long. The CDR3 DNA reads TGTGCCAGCAGCCGTCGTGGGCAGGGCGGAGAGACCCAGTACTTC. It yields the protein CASSRRGQGGETQYF.

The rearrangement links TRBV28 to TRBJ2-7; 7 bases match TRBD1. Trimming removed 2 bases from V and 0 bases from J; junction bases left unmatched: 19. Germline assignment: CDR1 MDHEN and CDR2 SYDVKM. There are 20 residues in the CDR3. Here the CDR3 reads CASSLPPRDSAKQSSYEQYF. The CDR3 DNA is TGTGCCAGCAGTTTACCCCCTAGGGACAGCGCCAAACAAAGCTCCTACGAGCAGTACTTC.

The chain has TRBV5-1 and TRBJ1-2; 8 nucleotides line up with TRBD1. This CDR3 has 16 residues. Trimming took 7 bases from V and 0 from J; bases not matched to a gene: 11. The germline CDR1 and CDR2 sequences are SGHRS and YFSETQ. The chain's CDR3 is CASRRDRLRANYGYTF. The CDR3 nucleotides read TGCGCCAGCCGCCGGGACAGGCTTCGTGCTAACTATGGCTACACCTTC.